The 2 T cell receptor beta chains given below trace back to one sample, sequenced in a study of cytomegalovirus exposure and HLA in healthy donors. The primer mix had 60 Vbeta and 13 Jbeta primers. This table comes from immunoSEQ multiplex PCR, and its TCRdb copy is limited to in-frame clones, with some not included. The sample has under 150,000 clones, about 64% seen once. The sequenced sample consisted of PBMCs. These receptors came from a man aged 18 to 30 in good health and CMV-seropositive.

The chain has TRBV29-1 and TRBJ2-2, with 9 bases identical to TRBD2. Looked up from germline, CDR1 is SQVTM and CDR2 is ANQGSEA. The CDR3 runs to 17 residues. J was trimmed by 0 bases and V by 7 bases; bases with no gene match: 12. Here the CDR3 reads CSGLKLAGAANTGELFF. The CDR3 nucleotides are TGCAGCGGACTCAAATTAGCGGGGGCCGCGAACACCGGGGAGCTGTTTTTT.

The chain recombines TRBV4-2 with TRBJ2-5; a weak D match, TRBD1 (6 bases). The J call may be faulty, since TRBJ2-7 better matches the DNA end. The V gene's germline CDR1 is LGHNA and CDR2 YNFKEQ. This CDR3 has 18 amino acids. Here the CDR3 DNA reads TGTGCCAGCAGCCAAGAAGGTGGGGGACACTGGGGAGCCTACGAGCAGTACTTC. This translates into CASSQEGGGHWGAYEQYF.